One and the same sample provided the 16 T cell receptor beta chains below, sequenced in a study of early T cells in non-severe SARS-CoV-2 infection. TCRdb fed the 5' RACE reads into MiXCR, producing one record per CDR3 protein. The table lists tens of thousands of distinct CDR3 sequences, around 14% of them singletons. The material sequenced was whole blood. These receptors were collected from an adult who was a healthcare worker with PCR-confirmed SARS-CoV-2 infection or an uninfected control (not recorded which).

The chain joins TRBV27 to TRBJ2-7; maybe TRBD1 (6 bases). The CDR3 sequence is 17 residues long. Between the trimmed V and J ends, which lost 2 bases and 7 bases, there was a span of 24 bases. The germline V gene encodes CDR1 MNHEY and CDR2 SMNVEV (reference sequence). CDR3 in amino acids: CASSLQPSQGSFGEQYF. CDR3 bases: TGTGCCAGCAGTTTACAGCCCTCACAGGGATCTTTTGGGGAGCAGTACTTC.

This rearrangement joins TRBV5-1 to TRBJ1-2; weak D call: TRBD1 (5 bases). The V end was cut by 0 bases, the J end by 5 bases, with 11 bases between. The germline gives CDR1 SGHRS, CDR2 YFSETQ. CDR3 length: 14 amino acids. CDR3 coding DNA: TGCGCCAGCAGCTTGGGCACCGGGACGTATGGCTACACCTTC. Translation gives CASSLGTGTYGYTF.

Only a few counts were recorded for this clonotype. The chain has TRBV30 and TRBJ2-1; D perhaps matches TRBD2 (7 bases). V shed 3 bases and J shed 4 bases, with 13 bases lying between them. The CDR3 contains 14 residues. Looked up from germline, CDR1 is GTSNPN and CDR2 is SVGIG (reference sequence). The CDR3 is CAWSFGGQYNEQFF. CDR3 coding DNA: TGTGCCTGGAGCTTCGGGGGGCAATACAATGAGCAGTTCTTC.

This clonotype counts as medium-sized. In DNA, the CDR3 is TGTGCCACCAGTGACACCGGGACTAGCGGACTTTCGCAACGCGATGAGCAGTTCTTC. Translation gives CATSDTGTSGLSQRDEQFF. The chain joins TRBV24-1 to TRBJ2-1, with TRBD2 identical over 11 bases. In germline, CDR1 is KGHDR, CDR2 SFDVKD. The ends lost 4 bases at V and 8 bases at J; junction bases unmatched: 18. This CDR3 region has 19 residues.

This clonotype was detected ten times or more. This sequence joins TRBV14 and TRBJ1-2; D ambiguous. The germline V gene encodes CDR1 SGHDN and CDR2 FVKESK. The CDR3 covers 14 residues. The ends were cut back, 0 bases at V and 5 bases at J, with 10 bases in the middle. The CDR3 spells CASSQEDGRYGYTF. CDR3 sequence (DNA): TGTGCCAGCAGCCAAGAAGACGGGAGGTATGGCTACACCTTC.

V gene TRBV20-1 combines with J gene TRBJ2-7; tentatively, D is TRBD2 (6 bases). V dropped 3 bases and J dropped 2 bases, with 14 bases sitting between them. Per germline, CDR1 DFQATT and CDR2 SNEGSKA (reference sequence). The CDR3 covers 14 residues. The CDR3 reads CSARPGAATYEQYF. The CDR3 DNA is TGCAGTGCTAGGCCGGGAGCGGCCACCTACGAGCAGTACTTC.

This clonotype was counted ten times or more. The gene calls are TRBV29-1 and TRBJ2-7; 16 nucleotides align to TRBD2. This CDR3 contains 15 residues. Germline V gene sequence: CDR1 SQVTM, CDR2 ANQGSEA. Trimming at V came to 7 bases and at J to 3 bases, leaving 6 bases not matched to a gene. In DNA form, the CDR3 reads TGCAGCGCCTCGGGACTAGCGGGAGGGGGCTACGAGCAGTACTTC. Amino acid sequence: CSASGLAGGGYEQYF.

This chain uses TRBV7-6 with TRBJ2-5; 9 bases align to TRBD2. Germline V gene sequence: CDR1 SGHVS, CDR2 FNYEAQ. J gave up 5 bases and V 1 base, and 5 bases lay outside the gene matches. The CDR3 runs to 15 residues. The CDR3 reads CASSLDGGRVETQYF. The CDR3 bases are TGTGCCAGCAGCTTAGACGGCGGGAGGGTGGAGACCCAGTACTTC.

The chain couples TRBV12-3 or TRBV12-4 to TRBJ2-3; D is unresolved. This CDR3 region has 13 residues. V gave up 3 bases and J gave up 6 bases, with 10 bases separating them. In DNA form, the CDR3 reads TGTGCCAGCAGTTTTAGGACGTCCGATACGCAGTATTTT. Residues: CASSFRTSDTQYF.

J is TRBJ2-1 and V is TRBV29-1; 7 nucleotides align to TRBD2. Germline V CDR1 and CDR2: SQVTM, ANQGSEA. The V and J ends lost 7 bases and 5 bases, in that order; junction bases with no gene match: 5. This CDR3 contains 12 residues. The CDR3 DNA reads TGCAGCGGGACTAGGAGCAACAATGAGCAGTTCTTC. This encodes CSGTRSNNEQFF.

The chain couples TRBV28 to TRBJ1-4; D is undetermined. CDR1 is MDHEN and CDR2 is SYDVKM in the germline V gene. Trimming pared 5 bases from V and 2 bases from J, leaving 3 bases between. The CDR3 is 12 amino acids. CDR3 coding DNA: TGTGCCAGCAGTGTGACTAATGAAAAACTGTTTTTT. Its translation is CASSVTNEKLFF.

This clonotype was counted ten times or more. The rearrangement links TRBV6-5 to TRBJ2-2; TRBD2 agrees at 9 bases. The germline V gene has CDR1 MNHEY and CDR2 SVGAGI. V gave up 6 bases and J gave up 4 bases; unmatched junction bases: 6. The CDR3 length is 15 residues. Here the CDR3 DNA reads TGTGCCAGCAGAATTATAGCGGGGGTCACCGGGGAGCTGTTTTTT. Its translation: CASRIIAGVTGELFF.

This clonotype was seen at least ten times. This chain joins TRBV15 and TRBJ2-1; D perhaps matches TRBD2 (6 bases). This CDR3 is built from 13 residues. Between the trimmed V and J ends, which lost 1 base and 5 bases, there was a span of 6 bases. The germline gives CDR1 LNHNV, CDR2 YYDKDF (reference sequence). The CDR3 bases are TGTGCCACCAGCAGAGGCGGGGACAATGAGCAGTTCTTC. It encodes CATSRGGDNEQFF.

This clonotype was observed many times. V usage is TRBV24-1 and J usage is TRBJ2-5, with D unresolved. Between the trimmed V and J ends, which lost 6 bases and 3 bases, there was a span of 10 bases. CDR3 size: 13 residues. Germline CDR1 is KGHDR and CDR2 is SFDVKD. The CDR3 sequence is CATSKWDEETQYF. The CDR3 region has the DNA TGTGCCACCAGTAAGTGGGATGAAGAGACCCAGTACTTC.

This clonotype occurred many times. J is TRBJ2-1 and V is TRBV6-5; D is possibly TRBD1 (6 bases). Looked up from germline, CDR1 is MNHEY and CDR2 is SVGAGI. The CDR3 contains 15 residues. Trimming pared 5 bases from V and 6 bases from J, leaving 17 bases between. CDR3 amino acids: CASSQQGNRVNEQFF. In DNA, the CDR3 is TGTGCCAGCAGTCAACAGGGTAACAGAGTCAATGAGCAGTTCTTC.

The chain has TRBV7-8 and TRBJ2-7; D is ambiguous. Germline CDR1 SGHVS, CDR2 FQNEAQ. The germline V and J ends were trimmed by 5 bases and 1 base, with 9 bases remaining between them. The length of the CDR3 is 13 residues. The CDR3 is CASSLGFSYEQYF. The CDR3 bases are TGTGCCAGCAGCCTTGGATTTTCCTACGAGCAGTACTTC. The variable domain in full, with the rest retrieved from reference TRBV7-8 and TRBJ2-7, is GAGVSQSPRYKVAKRGQDVALRCDPISGHVSLFWYQQALGQGPEFLTYFQNEAQLDKSGLPSDRFFAERPEGSVSTLKIQRTQQEDSAVYLCASSLGFSYEQYFGPGTRLTVT.